Below, 32 T cell receptor beta chains from the same sample are listed, as sequenced in a study of blood T cell repertoires in COVID-19. The protocol was immunoSEQ multiplex PCR, while the TCRdb copy is restricted to in-frame clones and leaves out a portion. This table has around 100,000 clones, approximately 86% appearing once. The sequenced sample consisted of peripheral blood. The receptor set was obtained from a man aged 35 to 55 with acute or convalescent COVID-19.

The V call is TRBV11-2, the J call TRBJ1-6, with a weak D call TRBD1 (6 bases). Germline V gene data show CDR1 as SGHAT and CDR2 as FQNNGV. The ends were cut back, 1 base at V and 7 bases at J, with 14 bases in the middle. The CDR3 length is 16 residues. In nucleotides, the CDR3 is TGTGCCAGCAGCTTAGGTTCGGACAGAAGCAATTCACCCCTCCACTTT. This sequence encodes CASSLGSDRSNSPLHF. The full variable domain, in which reference TRBV11-2 and TRBJ1-6 provide the parts outside the CDR3, is EAGVAQSPRYKIIEKRQSVAFWCNPISGHATLYWYQQILGQGPKLLIQFQNNGVVDDSQLPKDRFSAERLKGVDSTLKIQPAKLEDSAVYLCASSLGSDRSNSPLHFGNGTRLTVT.

The chain links TRBV3-1 (or the pseudogene TRBV3-2) to TRBJ2-5; D perhaps matches TRBD1 (5 bases). The CDR3 extends over 13 amino acids. CDR1 is LGHDT and CDR2 is YNNKEL in the germline V gene (reference sequence). Trimming removed 7 bases from V and 4 bases from J, with 13 bases in between. CDR3 nucleotide sequence: TGTGCCAGCATCTCGACAGTGGGAGAGACCCAGTACTTC. Translated: CASISTVGETQYF.

The V gene is TRBV10-3, the J gene TRBJ2-1; 8 bases agree with TRBD1. From germline, CDR1 is ENHRY and CDR2 SYGVKD. J was trimmed by 7 bases and V by 3 bases; bases with no gene match: 8. CDR3 size: 15 residues. The CDR3 DNA reads as TGTGCCATCAGTGACCTTTCGGACAGGGTAAATGAGCAGTTCTTC. Its translation is CAISDLSDRVNEQFF.

The gene calls are TRBV5-1 and TRBJ1-3; D is unclear. Germline CDR1 and CDR2: SGHRS and YFSETQ. This CDR3 is built from 17 residues. V was pared by 3 bases and J by 0 bases, with 16 bases between. The CDR3 loop is CASSYSGESLSGNTIYF. CDR3 in DNA: TGCGCCAGCAGCTATAGTGGGGAGTCACTCTCTGGAAACACCATATATTTT.

The rearrangement uses TRBV7-2 and TRBJ1-2, with D possibly TRBD1 on 6 matching bases. From germline, CDR1 is SGHTA and CDR2 FQGNSA. The germline V and J ends were trimmed by 8 bases and 5 bases, with 15 bases remaining between them. This CDR3 is built from 13 residues. CDR3 sequence (DNA): TGTGCCAGCGAGCAGGGGTTAGGGTATGGCTACACCTTC. It codes for CASEQGLGYGYTF. The full variable domain, with the rest looked up from reference TRBV7-2 and TRBJ1-2, is GAGVSQSPSNKVTEKGKDVELRCDPISGHTALYWYRQSLGQGLEFLIYFQGNSAPDKSGLPSDRFSAERTGGSVSTLTIQRTQQEDSAVYLCASEQGLGYGYTFGSGTRLTVV.

The chain recombines TRBV19 with TRBJ1-1; 8 bases align to TRBD1. Germline CDR1 and CDR2: LNHDA and SQIVND (reference sequence). V lost 5 bases, J lost 1 base, and 3 bases stayed unmatched. CDR3 length: 14 residues. The CDR3 region has the DNA TGTGCCAGTAGTGCTCAGGGGGCGAACACTGAAGCTTTCTTT. It codes for CASSAQGANTEAFF.

This chain connects TRBV9 to TRBJ2-5, with TRBD1 matching over 7 bases. V dropped 2 bases and J dropped 1; count of bases not matched to a gene: 5. Germline CDR1 reads SGDLS; CDR2 reads YYNGEE. The CDR3 is 15 residues long. The CDR3 sequence is CASSVRGTGQETQYF. The DNA of the CDR3 is TGTGCCAGCAGCGTCAGGGGGACGGGCCAAGAGACCCAGTACTTC.

Note on this clone: The sample contains more than one DNA sequence encoding this CDR3. The chain links TRBV6-6 to TRBJ2-2; perhaps TRBD2 as D (5 bases). CDR1 is MNHNY and CDR2 is SVGAGI in the germline V gene (reference sequence). The CDR3 consists of 13 residues. V shed 2 bases and J shed 5 bases, with 6 bases lying between them. The CDR3 region has the DNA TGTGCCAGCAGTTACCGGGGAACCGGGGAGCTGTTTTTT. This encodes CASSYRGTGELFF.

The CDR3 loop is CATLTGGNTEAFF. Here the CDR3 DNA reads TGTGCCACGTTGACAGGGGGGAACACTGAAGCTTTCTTT. V gene TRBV19 combines with J gene TRBJ1-1; TRBD1 matches at 9 bases. Looked up from germline, CDR1 is LNHDA and CDR2 is SQIVND (reference sequence). The ends lost 10 bases at V and 1 base at J; junction bases unmatched: 4. The CDR3 totals 13 residues.

The chain combines TRBV29-1 with TRBJ2-1; tentatively, D is TRBD1 (5 bases). V shed 2 bases and J shed 8 bases, with 13 bases lying between them. The CDR3 is made up of 13 amino acids. The germline V gene has CDR1 SQVTM and CDR2 ANQGSEA. The CDR3 spells CSVERQGRHEQFF. Here the CDR3 DNA reads TGCAGCGTTGAACGGCAGGGAAGGCATGAGCAGTTCTTC.

This sequence joins TRBV5-4 and TRBJ2-4; weak D call: TRBD1 (7 bases). CDR3 length: 14 amino acids. V was pared by 5 bases and J by 6 bases, with 15 bases between. Germline CDR1 and CDR2: SGHNT and YYREEE (reference sequence). CDR3 amino acids: CASRRTGEANIQYF. The CDR3 coding sequence is TGTGCCAGCAGACGTACAGGGGAGGCAAACATTCAGTACTTC.

The chain links TRBV9 to TRBJ1-6; tentative D call: TRBD1 (5 bases). The CDR3 spans 14 residues. The V gene's germline CDR1 is SGDLS and CDR2 YYNGEE. V dropped 3 bases and J dropped 7 bases, with 11 bases sitting between them. CDR3 sequence: CASSDGGSNSPLHF. The CDR3 bases are TGTGCCAGCAGCGACGGGGGTTCCAATTCACCCCTCCACTTT.

This clone was recorded a few times. The chain carries TRBV29-1 and TRBJ1-3, with unresolved D. V dropped 6 bases and J dropped 0 bases, with 9 bases sitting between them. This CDR3 is built from 13 residues. Germline V gene data show CDR1 as SQVTM and CDR2 as ANQGSEA. CDR3 nucleotide sequence: TGCAGCGTCCAATCAGGCTCTGGAAACACCATATATTTT. Its translation: CSVQSGSGNTIYF.

The rearrangement uses TRBV4-1 and TRBJ2-3; 13 bases agree with TRBD2. V lost 1 base and J lost 2; bases outside the gene matches: 15. Looked up from germline, CDR1 is MGHRA and CDR2 is YSYEKL. The CDR3 is made up of 21 amino acids. This CDR3 reads CASSQAPSTSGRLPHTDTQYF. CDR3 nucleotides: TGCGCCAGCAGCCAAGCGCCTTCGACTAGCGGGAGGCTGCCGCACACAGATACGCAGTATTTT.

V usage is TRBV3-1 (or the pseudogene TRBV3-2) and J usage is TRBJ2-7; D is unresolved. Trimming took 1 base from V and 1 from J, leaving 8 bases between them. CDR3 length: 14 amino acids. Per germline, CDR1 LGHDT and CDR2 YNNKEL (reference sequence). The CDR3 is CASSQVPHSYEQYF. For the CDR3, the DNA is TGTGCCAGCAGCCAAGTCCCCCATTCCTACGAGCAGTACTTC.

The chain recombines TRBV5-1 with TRBJ1-1; TRBD1 is a possible D gene (6 bases). The length of the CDR3 is 15 residues. V dropped 3 bases and J dropped 5 bases, with 17 bases sitting between them. CDR1 and CDR2 from the germline V gene are SGHRS and YFSETQ. The CDR3 region has the DNA TGCGCCAGCAGCTCAAGCGTTGACAGGAATACTGAAGCTTTCTTT. Protein: CASSSSVDRNTEAFF.

Remarks on this clone: The same CDR3 can be traced to other DNA sequences in this sample. The chain is built from TRBV6-5 and TRBJ1-5, with unresolved D. V was clipped by 2 bases and J by 2 bases, with 4 bases between them. Looked up from germline, CDR1 is MNHEY and CDR2 is SVGAGI. This CDR3 is built from 13 residues. CDR3 protein: CASSYRGNQPQHF. DNA of the CDR3: TGTGCCAGCAGTTACAGAGGCAATCAGCCCCAGCATTTT.

This chain links TRBV9 with TRBJ2-3; 16 nucleotides line up with TRBD2. There are 17 residues in the CDR3. Germline lookup yields CDR1 SGDLS and CDR2 YYNGEE. V lost 5 bases to trimming and J lost 2 bases; unmatched junction nucleotides: 5. The CDR3 sequence is CASSPGLAGGDTDTQYF. CDR3 nucleotides: TGTGCCAGCAGTCCGGGACTAGCGGGAGGGGACACAGATACGCAGTATTTT.

The chain couples TRBV5-1 to TRBJ1-1; the match to TRBD1 covers 7 bases. Germline V gene lookup returns CDR1 SGHRS and CDR2 YFSETQ. With 4 bases clipped from V and 11 bases from J, the junction kept 14 bases outside the gene matches. There are 14 residues in the CDR3. CDR3 protein: CASSLGQDPLLAFF. DNA of the CDR3: TGCGCCAGCAGCCTAGGACAGGATCCTCTTTTGGCTTTCTTT.

This clone was counted a few times. The chain uses TRBV7-2 and TRBJ2-7; 7 bases agree with TRBD1. Per germline, CDR1 SGHTA and CDR2 FQGNSA. CDR3 size: 14 residues. Trimming took 7 bases from V and 3 from J; bases not matched to a gene: 9. The CDR3 reads CASTLSGTDYEQYF. CDR3 DNA: TGTGCCAGCACCCTCTCCGGGACAGACTACGAGCAGTACTTC.

J is TRBJ1-1 and V is TRBV11-3; D not resolved. V dropped 3 bases and J dropped 0 bases, with 11 bases sitting between them. Germline CDR1 reads SGHNT; CDR2 reads YENEEA. The CDR3 runs 15 residues. The CDR3 nucleotides are TGTGCCAGCAGCTTCCTCGAGGGAATGAACACTGAAGCTTTCTTT. As protein: CASSFLEGMNTEAFF.

The genes are TRBV21-1 and TRBJ2-1; the table's D call, TRBD1, was not checked against the DNA. TRBV21-1 counts as a pseudogene. The CDR3 consists of 17 residues. The CDR3 DNA reads TGTGCCAGCAGCAACAATGTTCAGGGGGCCTTATACAATGAGCAGTTCTTC. It is translated as CASSNNVQGALYNEQFF.

This clone appeared a few times. This rearrangement joins TRBV11-2 to TRBJ2-1; 10 nucleotides match TRBD2. The CDR3 is made up of 18 amino acids. J lost 0 bases, V lost 1 base, and 6 bases had no gene match. The germline gives CDR1 SGHAT, CDR2 FQNNGV. The CDR3 bases are TGTGCCAGCAGCTTAGGAGCTAGCGGGAGAAGCTCCTACAATGAGCAGTTCTTC. Amino acids: CASSLGASGRSSYNEQFF.

The rearrangement joins TRBV19 to TRBJ1-3; a weak D match, TRBD1 (5 bases). The V end lost 5 bases, the J end lost 4 bases, and 15 bases lay between the germline ends. Germline-derived CDR1 and CDR2 are LNHDA and SQIVND (reference sequence). This CDR3 contains 15 residues. As DNA, the CDR3 is TGTGCCAGTAGTGCTCAAAGGGGCTCGGGAAACACCATATATTTT. This sequence encodes CASSAQRGSGNTIYF.

The gene calls are TRBV6-2 or TRBV6-3 and TRBJ2-1; 7 positions agree with TRBD1. CDR1 is MNHEY and CDR2 is SVGEGT in the germline V gene. The J segment lost 5 bases and the V segment lost 2 bases, leaving 6 bases of the junction unmatched. The CDR3 loop spans 15 amino acids. CDR3 region: CASSYMSGTDNEQFF. For the CDR3, the DNA is TGTGCCAGCAGTTACATGTCTGGGACAGACAATGAGCAGTTCTTC.

The CDR3 loop is CASSYGEKSGYTF. The CDR3 DNA sequence: TGCGCCAGCAGTTATGGGGAGAAAAGTGGCTACACCTTC. The chain is built from TRBV5-1 and TRBJ1-2; D is ambiguous. This CDR3 is built from 13 residues. Germline V gene lookup returns CDR1 SGHRS and CDR2 YFSETQ. The germline V and J ends were trimmed by 5 bases and 7 bases, with 15 bases remaining between them.

This chain joins TRBV5-1 and TRBJ1-2, with D possibly being TRBD1 (5 bases). The V gene lost 0 bases and the J gene lost 4 bases, with 13 bases spanning the gap. Per germline, CDR1 SGHRS and CDR2 YFSETQ. The CDR3 has 15 residues. The CDR3 sequence is CASSLASDSIYGYTF. The CDR3 DNA is TGCGCCAGCAGCTTGGCCAGCGACAGCATCTATGGCTACACCTTC.

The gene calls are TRBV10-3 and TRBJ2-2; 9 positions agree with TRBD1. V was clipped by 6 bases and J by 7 bases; unmatched bases: 6. The CDR3 length is 14 residues. From germline, CDR1 is ENHRY and CDR2 SYGVKD. The CDR3 region has the DNA TGTGCCATCAGCCGGACAGGGGAAGTCGGGGAGCTGTTTTTT. Amino acids: CAISRTGEVGELFF.

This sequence joins TRBV30 and TRBJ1-1; D gene ambiguous. V was shortened by 1 base and J by 0 bases, with 9 bases between the two germline ends. Germline-derived CDR1 and CDR2 are GTSNPN and SVGIG (reference sequence). The CDR3 length is 14 residues. The CDR3, as DNA: TGTGCCTGGAGTGCAGGCCGTTTGAACACTGAAGCTTTCTTT. It encodes CAWSAGRLNTEAFF. The variable domain in full, with the rest retrieved from reference TRBV30 and TRBJ1-1, is SQTIHQWPATLVQPVGSPLSLECTVEGTSNPNLYWYRQAAGRGLQLLFYSVGIGQISSEVPQNLSASRPQDRQFILSSKKLLLSDSGFYLCAWSAGRLNTEAFFGQGTRLTVV.

This chain links TRBV2 with TRBJ1-2; the match to TRBD1 covers 8 bases. This CDR3 comprises 13 residues. In germline, CDR1 is SNHLY, CDR2 FYNNEI. The ends lost 7 bases at V and 5 bases at J; junction bases unmatched: 6. This CDR3 reads CASTNGQGYGYTF. CDR3 in DNA: TGTGCCAGCACCAACGGACAGGGATATGGCTACACCTTC.

The chain couples TRBV5-1 to TRBJ1-3; tentatively, D is TRBD1 (5 bases). Deletions cut 0 bases from V and 4 bases from J, with 5 bases between. Looked up from germline, CDR1 is SGHRS and CDR2 is YFSETQ. CDR3 length equals 13 residues. The CDR3 nucleotides read TGCGCCAGCAGCTTGGGACAGGGAAACACCATATATTTT. It specifies CASSLGQGNTIYF.

V usage is TRBV19 and J usage is TRBJ1-2; no reliable D call. Germline CDR1 is LNHDA and CDR2 is SQIVND (reference sequence). V was cut by 7 bases and J by 4 bases, with 10 bases left in between. The CDR3 totals 12 residues. The CDR3 region has the DNA TGTGCCAGTAACGACAAACCCTATGGCTACACCTTC. Amino acid sequence: CASNDKPYGYTF.